This T cell receptor (beta chain) was sequenced for a study of human T cells and chemical hapten exposure. Study overall: Epicutaneous patch tests delivered 0.01% DPC to the upper back, with evaluation at 6 days.

As regards this clonotype: Its target is not known.

Time point defined: patch test 1, 2 weeks after DPC sensitization. Treatment in this sample: therapeutic diphenylcyclopropenone sensitization with weekly scalp DPC. Points from the study as a whole: Expanded TCRs were compared with controls, and the expanded TCRs formed significantly more large CDR3 similarity clusters.

The library tagged each cDNA molecule with unique molecular identifiers. Authors' analysis steps: Sequenced samples showed a median of around 96,000 TCRs each, with counts running from about 20,000 to 690,000. TCRdb ran MiXCR on the RACE reads and lists one entry per CDR3 protein. In this record, the V and J calls reflect TCRdb's handling and not the investigators' own analysis. The table records around 300,000 distinct CDR3 sequences, about 7% of them present only once. This CDR3 has 12 amino acids. V was clipped by 5 bases and J by 9 bases, with 8 bases between them. Germline values: CDR1 MNHEY, CDR2 SVGAGI.

This TCR was sampled from a woman aged 18 to 35 with alopecia areata. Some clones in this sample may be carry-over from other donors' samples. This chain connects TRBV6-5 to TRBJ1-6; TRBD1 is a possible D gene (5 bases). Sequencing was performed on whole blood, taken in connection with sensitization to the hapten diphenylcyclopropenone (DPC). This CDR3 is CASSRGSSPLHF. DNA of the CDR3: TGTGCCAGCAGTAGGGGCAGTTCACCCCTCCACTTT.